What follows are 2 T cell receptor beta chains derived from one specimen sequenced in a study of early T cells in non-severe SARS-CoV-2 infection. TCRdb ran MiXCR on the 5' RACE reads and lists one entry per CDR3 protein. Of 43,000 or so distinct CDR3 sequences listed, more than 6.5% were seen once; the top ten hold more than 7.5%. The source material was whole blood. The receptors were gathered from an adult who was a healthcare worker with PCR-confirmed SARS-CoV-2 infection or an uninfected control (not recorded which).

In this sample, this clonotype turned up a few times. This rearrangement joins TRBV20-1 to TRBJ1-1; possibly TRBD1 for D (5 bases). CDR1 is DFQATT and CDR2 is SNEGSKA in the germline V gene (reference sequence). Trimming took 6 bases from V and 3 from J, leaving 17 bases between them. The CDR3 totals 14 residues. CDR3 DNA sequence: TGCAGTGCAAGGGGTGAGGTAGGGTACACTGAAGCTTTCTTT. It yields the protein CSARGEVGYTEAFF.

This clonotype was recorded many times. The chain couples TRBV6-1 to TRBJ2-3; 8 bases line up with TRBD2. The CDR3 loop spans 16 amino acids. Per germline, CDR1 MNHNS and CDR2 SASEGT. J lost 1 base, V lost 1 base, and 4 bases had no gene match. In nucleotides, the CDR3 is TGTGCCAGCAGTGAAGGGGTTAGCGGGGGCACAGATACGCAGTATTTT. The encoded protein is CASSEGVSGGTDTQYF.